The 16 T cell receptor beta chains below come from one sample, sequenced in a study of vaccination effects on CD4 cells after COVID-19. Clones were sequenced by immunoSEQ multiplex PCR, and TCRdb holds only the in-frame ones, with some missing. The sample consists of about 73,000 clones, approximately 73% of them appearing once. Having been cultured for 9 to 11 days, the cells underwent CD4+ T cell isolation. Each participant was given two doses of one vaccine (BNT162b2 or mRNA-1273). No antigens are known for them. Sample: CD4+ T cells from PBMCs cultured without peptide, taken after COVID-19 vaccination. The origin of the receptors is a human donor who received a COVID-19 vaccine.

This clone was seen a few times. V and J are TRBV28 and TRBJ1-4; no reliable D call. V lost 8 bases to trimming and J lost 5 bases, with 18 bases between them. Germline values: CDR1 MDHEN, CDR2 SYDVKM. The CDR3 covers 15 residues. The chain's CDR3 is CASRVANGVNEKLFF. The CDR3 region has the DNA TGTGCCAGCCGTGTCGCCAACGGGGTAAATGAAAAACTGTTTTTT.

The V call is TRBV19, the J call TRBJ1-6, with TRBD1 identical over 8 bases. CDR3 length: 16 amino acids. Germline CDR1 reads LNHDA; CDR2 reads SQIVND (reference sequence). V lost 5 bases, J lost 6 bases, and 9 bases stayed unmatched. CDR3: CASSSRQGRPNSPLHF. The CDR3 DNA reads as TGTGCCAGTAGTTCTCGACAGGGGCGACCTAATTCACCCCTCCACTTT.

This chain uses TRBV5-6 with TRBJ2-2; the match to TRBD1 covers 11 bases. CDR3 length: 15 residues. Trimming took 4 bases from V and 6 from J; bases not matched to a gene: 5. The germline V gene has CDR1 SGHDT and CDR2 YYEEEE. The CDR3 loop reads CASSRDRGYSGELFF. CDR3 nucleotide sequence: TGTGCCAGCAGCCGGGACAGGGGGTACTCCGGGGAGCTGTTTTTT.

This rearrangement joins TRBV7-2 to TRBJ2-3; 8 bases match TRBD1. CDR1 SGHTA and CDR2 FQGNSA come from the germline V gene. With V trimmed by 4 bases and J by 7 bases, 10 bases remained unmatched. This CDR3 has 15 amino acids. In nucleotides, the CDR3 is TGTGCCAGCAGCTGGGACAGGCAATCCGGGTATACGCAGTATTTT. Encoded protein: CASSWDRQSGYTQYF.

This clone was recorded once. The chain combines TRBV28 with TRBJ2-1; the D is unclear. In germline, CDR1 is MDHEN, CDR2 SYDVKM. The CDR3 has 16 amino acids. V lost 3 bases and J 6 bases, leaving 18 bases between the germline ends. CDR3 nucleotides: TGTGCCAGCAGTTTCCACGCCACAACCAGCTTCAATGAGCAGTTCTTC. Protein product: CASSFHATTSFNEQFF.

The chain links TRBV29-1 to TRBJ2-1; D remains ambiguous. V was trimmed by 6 bases and J by 4 bases, leaving 13 bases between them. Germline V gives CDR1 SQVTM, CDR2 ANQGSEA. CDR3 size: 13 residues. The CDR3, as DNA: TGCAGCGTAAACATTGACGTTTACAATGAGCAGTTCTTC. Translating it yields CSVNIDVYNEQFF.

The J gene is TRBJ2-3, the V gene TRBV2, with D possibly TRBD1 on 6 matching bases. CDR3 length: 20 residues. Germline-derived CDR1 and CDR2 are SNHLY and FYNNEI. V was shortened by 4 bases and J by 6 bases, with 32 bases between the two germline ends. This chain's CDR3 is CASSGGQLFYARETGDTQYF. As DNA, the CDR3 is TGTGCCAGCAGTGGGGGGCAACTTTTCTACGCGAGGGAGACGGGGGATACGCAGTATTTT.

The chain carries TRBV6-5 and TRBJ2-2; TRBD2 matches at 8 bases. CDR3 size: 14 residues. The V and J ends lost 2 bases and 7 bases, in that order; junction bases with no gene match: 3. Germline CDR1 and CDR2: MNHEY and SVGAGI. CDR3 residues: CASSYGAGGGELFF. CDR3 DNA: TGTGCCAGCAGTTACGGCGCGGGGGGCGGGGAGCTGTTTTTT.

V gene TRBV29-1 combines with J gene TRBJ1-2; unclear D gene. V gave up 8 bases and J gave up 6 bases, with 16 bases separating them. Germline lookup yields CDR1 SQVTM and CDR2 ANQGSEA. This CDR3 region has 12 residues. CDR3 bases: TGCAGCTCAATGACACGCCGAGATGGCTACACCTTC. Translating gives CSSMTRRDGYTF.

The V gene is TRBV30, the J gene TRBJ2-3; TRBD2 is a possible D gene (7 bases). The V gene's germline CDR1 is GTSNPN and CDR2 SVGIG (reference sequence). The V gene lost 0 bases and the J gene lost 3 bases, with 13 bases spanning the gap. The CDR3 is 15 residues long. This chain's CDR3 is CAWSVGGGATDTQYF. CDR3 DNA sequence: TGTGCCTGGAGTGTAGGAGGGGGGGCAACAGATACGCAGTATTTT.

The V call is TRBV10-3, the J call TRBJ2-5, with 7 nucleotides matching TRBD2. The CDR3 runs 13 residues. Unmatched junction bases numbered 7, after V lost 10 bases and J lost 2 bases. Per the germline V gene, CDR1 is ENHRY and CDR2 is SYGVKD. The CDR3 reads CATNGRGQETQYF. The CDR3 DNA sequence: TGTGCCACCAACGGGCGGGGGCAAGAGACCCAGTACTTC.

J is TRBJ2-1 and V is TRBV7-8, with 8 bases that match TRBD1. With V trimmed by 1 base and J by 9 bases, 8 bases remained unmatched. The germline CDR1 and CDR2 sequences are SGHVS and FQNEAQ. The CDR3 runs to 15 residues. CDR3 loop: CASSLVQGVGGEQFF. CDR3 DNA sequence: TGTGCCAGCAGCTTAGTACAGGGGGTGGGGGGTGAGCAGTTCTTC.

This clone was observed once. The chain carries TRBV21-1 and TRBJ2-5; the table assigns TRBD1, which was not confirmed against the DNA. TRBV21-1 is an annotated pseudogene. The CDR3 sequence is 18 residues long. This CDR3 is CASRIRDRGMGSEETQYF. The CDR3, as DNA: TGTGCCAGCAGAATCCGGGACAGGGGAATGGGTAGTGAGGAGACCCAGTACTTC.

The CDR3, as DNA: TGTGCCAGCAGTGCCTTCCCAGGGATATCGGATTCACCCCTCCACTTT. Its translation is CASSAFPGISDSPLHF. V and J are TRBV27 and TRBJ1-6; D possibly corresponds to TRBD1 (5 bases). Deletions cut 5 bases from V and 8 bases from J, with 19 bases between. From germline, CDR1 is MNHEY and CDR2 SMNVEV (reference sequence). This CDR3 is built from 16 residues.

The chain recombines TRBV5-1 with TRBJ2-1; 10 nucleotides align to TRBD2. This CDR3 region has 15 residues. Per germline, CDR1 SGHRS and CDR2 YFSETQ. The J segment lost 5 bases and the V segment lost 2 bases, leaving 4 bases of the junction unmatched. Here the CDR3 reads CASSFVLAGNNEQFF. DNA of the CDR3: TGCGCCAGCAGCTTTGTACTAGCGGGAAACAATGAGCAGTTCTTC.

For the CDR3, the DNA is TGCGCCAGCTGCAGACAGGAGAACACTGAAGCTTTCTTT. Amino acids: CASCRQENTEAFF. The chain couples TRBV5-1 to TRBJ1-1; a possible D gene is TRBD1 (6 bases). Germline V CDR1 and CDR2: SGHRS, YFSETQ. The CDR3 runs to 13 residues. The germline V and J ends were trimmed by 7 bases and 1 base, with 11 bases remaining between them. Variable domain in full (rest from reference TRBV5-1 and TRBJ1-1): KAGVTQTPRYLIKTRGQQVTLSCSPISGHRSVSWYQQTPGQGLQFLFEYFSETQRNKGNFPGRFSGRQFSNSRSEMNVSTLELGDSALYLCASCRQENTEAFFGQGTRLTVV.